The 18 T cell receptor beta chains given below trace back to one sample, sequenced in a study of T cells in lung cancer brain metastases. Assay: immunoSEQ multiplex PCR; the TCRdb copy retains only in-frame clones and omits some. The data contain about 1,200 clones, 65% to 90% of them singletons. Sequencing was performed on tumor tissue from a brain metastasis. The receptors stem from a woman aged 55-70 years with non-small cell lung cancer that had spread to the brain.

The rearrangement links TRBV5-6 to TRBJ1-2; D uncertain. Per germline, CDR1 SGHDT and CDR2 YYEEEE. V lost 6 bases, J lost 0 bases, and 6 bases lay in between. This CDR3 has 12 amino acids. CDR3 in amino acids: CASKSSNYGYTF. CDR3 DNA sequence: TGTGCCAGCAAAAGTTCTAACTATGGCTACACCTTC. Variable domain in full (rest from reference TRBV5-6 and TRBJ1-2): DAGVTQSPTHLIKTRGQQVTLRCSPKSGHDTVSWYQQALGQGPQFIFQYYEEEERQRGNFPDRFSGHQFPNYSSELNVNALLLGDSALYLCASKSSNYGYTFGSGTRLTVV.

The genes are TRBV30 and TRBJ1-6; D not certain. The CDR3 is made up of 14 amino acids. Germline-derived CDR1 and CDR2 are GTSNPN and SVGIG (reference sequence). V gave up 0 bases and J gave up 7 bases, with 10 bases separating them. This CDR3 is CAWSVNSNNSPLHF. The CDR3 DNA reads TGTGCCTGGAGTGTAAACAGTAACAATTCACCCCTCCACTTT. The full variable domain, completed using reference TRBV30 and TRBJ1-6, is SQTIHQWPATLVQPVGSPLSLECTVEGTSNPNLYWYRQAAGRGLQLLFYSVGIGQISSEVPQNLSASRPQDRQFILSSKKLLLSDSGFYLCAWSVNSNNSPLHFGNGTRLTVT.

The gene calls are TRBV6-4 and TRBJ1-2; D might be TRBD1 (6 bases). CDR1 and CDR2 from the germline V gene are MRHNA and SNTAGT. V was cut by 6 bases and J by 3 bases, with 11 bases left in between. This CDR3 contains 13 residues. The CDR3 protein is CASRAGEYYGYTF. The CDR3 DNA sequence: TGTGCCAGCAGGGCAGGGGAGTACTATGGCTACACCTTC.

The CDR3 nucleotides read TGTGCCAGTTCGACCACCGGAGGCAATCAGCCCCAGCATTTT. This translates into CASSTTGGNQPQHF. J is TRBJ1-5 and V is TRBV6-6; D ambiguous. Germline CDR1 MNHNY, CDR2 SVGAGI (reference sequence). CDR3 length: 14 residues. V was clipped by 9 bases and J by 2 bases, with 14 bases between them.

V is TRBV7-2 and J is TRBJ2-7; 10 bases agree with TRBD2. Germline-derived CDR1 and CDR2 are SGHTA and FQGNSA. The CDR3 covers 15 residues. Germline trimming cut 0 bases from V and 4 bases from J; bases unmatched to any gene: 3. The CDR3 sequence: CASSLAHSGGYEQYF. The CDR3 bases are TGTGCCAGCAGCTTAGCGCATAGCGGGGGGTACGAGCAGTACTTC. The whole variable domain, remainder taken from reference TRBV7-2 and TRBJ2-7, is GAGVSQSPSNKVTEKGKDVELRCDPISGHTALYWYRQSLGQGLEFLIYFQGNSAPDKSGLPSDRFSAERTGGSVSTLTIQRTQQEDSAVYLCASSLAHSGGYEQYFGPGTRLTVT.

The sample holds one count of this clone. The V call is TRBV9, the J call TRBJ1-4; 7 bases line up with TRBD1. V lost 1 base and J lost 7; bases outside the gene matches: 7. The CDR3 extends over 15 amino acids. CDR1 SGDLS and CDR2 YYNGEE come from the germline V gene. The chain's CDR3 is CASSVRDRVIEKLFF. The CDR3 bases are TGTGCCAGCAGCGTACGAGACAGGGTTATTGAAAAACTGTTTTTT.

V usage is TRBV7-9 and J usage is TRBJ1-3; the match to TRBD1 covers 9 bases. The CDR3 sequence is 15 residues long. V shed 5 bases, J shed 2 bases, and the junction held 4 bases outside the gene matches. CDR1 is SEHNR, CDR2 FQNEAQ, per germline (reference sequence). CDR3 in amino acids: CASSVQGAPGNTIYF. DNA for the CDR3: TGTGCCAGCAGCGTACAGGGGGCCCCTGGAAACACCATATATTTT.

The chain joins TRBV5-1 to TRBJ1-1, with 9 bases fitting TRBD1. V lost 4 bases to trimming and J lost 3 bases; unmatched junction nucleotides: 10. The CDR3 loop spans 16 amino acids. From germline, CDR1 is SGHRS and CDR2 YFSETQ. CDR3 amino acids: CASSSSGQGFDTEAFF. Here the CDR3 DNA reads TGCGCCAGCAGCAGTTCGGGACAGGGTTTTGACACTGAAGCTTTCTTT.

The rearrangement joins TRBV5-1 to TRBJ2-1; 12 bases agree with TRBD2. The CDR3 consists of 17 residues. V lost 4 bases, J lost 0 bases, and 5 bases stayed unmatched. The germline V gene has CDR1 SGHRS and CDR2 YFSETQ. The CDR3 reads CASSGTSGSSSYNEQFF. The DNA for the CDR3 is TGCGCCAGCAGCGGGACTAGCGGGTCTAGCTCCTACAATGAGCAGTTCTTC.

The J gene is TRBJ1-5, the V gene TRBV7-6; maybe TRBD1 (6 bases). Germline V gene data show CDR1 as SGHVS and CDR2 as FNYEAQ. V lost 4 bases, J lost 2 bases, and 21 bases lay in between. The CDR3 sequence is 18 residues long. The CDR3 DNA sequence: TGTGCCAGCAGCTCCCGGGAGCAGGGGTACGTAGGCAATCAGCCCCAGCATTTT. Translated: CASSSREQGYVGNQPQHF. Full variable domain (missing parts from reference TRBV7-6 and TRBJ1-5): GAGVSQSPRYKVTKRGQDVALRCDPISGHVSLYWYRQALGQGPEFLTYFNYEAQQDKSGLPNDRFSAERPEGSISTLTIQRTEQRDSAMYRCASSSREQGYVGNQPQHFGDGTRLSIL.

The J gene is TRBJ1-1, the V gene TRBV19; 7 bases align to TRBD1. There are 14 residues in the CDR3. In germline, CDR1 is LNHDA, CDR2 SQIVND (reference sequence). With 5 bases clipped from V and 2 bases from J, the junction kept 5 bases outside the gene matches. The CDR3 here is CASSDHRGNTEAFF. In DNA, the CDR3 is TGTGCCAGTAGTGACCACAGGGGAAACACTGAAGCTTTCTTT. Drawing the rest from reference TRBV19 and TRBJ1-1, the complete variable domain is DGGITQSPKYLFRKEGQNVTLSCEQNLNHDAMYWYRQDPGQGLRLIYYSQIVNDFQKGDIAEGYSVSREKKESFPLTVTSAQKNPTAFYLCASSDHRGNTEAFFGQGTRLTVV.

V gene TRBV5-5 combines with J gene TRBJ2-7, with TRBD1 matching over 9 bases. The CDR3 extends over 15 amino acids. After removal of 4 bases from V and 0 bases from J, the junction contained 5 bases not matched to a gene. Germline V gene sequence: CDR1 SGHKS, CDR2 YYEKEE (reference sequence). Written as DNA, the CDR3 is TGTGCCAGCAGCCCAGGGACAGGGAGCTCCTACGAGCAGTACTTC. Translation: CASSPGTGSSYEQYF.

This clone was recorded only once. This chain joins TRBV27 and TRBJ1-3; D unclear. Germline assignment: CDR1 MNHEY and CDR2 SMNVEV (reference sequence). The ends were cut back, 2 bases at V and 0 bases at J, with 11 bases in the middle. This CDR3 is 16 amino acids long. The CDR3 loop reads CASSLSGELSGNTIYF. CDR3 in DNA: TGTGCCAGCAGTTTAAGCGGGGAACTCTCTGGAAACACCATATATTTT.

CDR3 amino acids: CASSFSASPVTQYF. The CDR3 DNA follows: TGTGCCAGCAGTTTTAGCGCTTCCCCTGTTACGCAGTATTTT. The rearrangement joins TRBV27 to TRBJ2-3; D might be TRBD2 (5 bases). Trimming removed 3 bases at V and 8 bases at J, with 15 bases between. This CDR3 is built from 14 residues. Germline V gene lookup returns CDR1 MNHEY and CDR2 SMNVEV (reference sequence).

This chain joins TRBV9 and TRBJ2-3; TRBD2 aligns across 9 bases. Trimming cost V 0 bases and J 6 bases; bases outside gene matches: 11. CDR1 is SGDLS and CDR2 is YYNGEE in the germline V gene. The CDR3 has 17 amino acids. Here the CDR3 reads CASSVETQLREGDTQYF. The CDR3 DNA reads as TGTGCCAGCAGCGTAGAAACCCAGTTGCGGGAGGGGGATACGCAGTATTTT.

V gene TRBV30 combines with J gene TRBJ1-1; D not certain. The CDR3 loop spans 13 amino acids. The V end lost 4 bases, the J end lost 1 base, and 10 bases lay between the germline ends. CDR1 is GTSNPN and CDR2 is SVGIG in the germline V gene (reference sequence). The CDR3 nucleotides read TGTGCCTGGAACGGGCGGGAGAACACTGAAGCTTTCTTT. This codes for CAWNGRENTEAFF.

The rearrangement uses TRBV5-1 and TRBJ1-4; no clear D. The V end was cut by 2 bases, the J end by 0 bases, with 8 bases between. CDR3 length: 15 residues. Germline lookup yields CDR1 SGHRS and CDR2 YFSETQ. CDR3 nucleotide sequence: TGCGCCAGCAGCTTTTCAGCACCAACTAATGAAAAACTGTTTTTT. It translates to CASSFSAPTNEKLFF.

The rearrangement joins TRBV19 to TRBJ1-3, with D possibly matching TRBD1 (5 bases). The CDR3 has 15 amino acids. Per germline, CDR1 LNHDA and CDR2 SQIVND (reference sequence). The V gene lost 1 base and the J gene lost 0 bases, with 7 bases spanning the gap. CDR3 sequence (DNA): TGTGCCAGTAGTATAGGTGGGACCTCTGGAAACACCATATATTTT. Protein sequence: CASSIGGTSGNTIYF.